In this sample, the clone carrying this T cell receptor beta chain turned up many times. Its antigen is as yet unknown. This CDR3 spans 20 amino acids. Losses at the gene ends were 0 bases for V and 5 bases for J; bases not matched to a gene: 21. The germline gives CDR1 MNHEY, CDR2 SVGEGT. The sample is drawn from a study of T-cell reconstitution after alpha-beta-depleted transplantation in children. Study results and caveats: A year had passed since transplant, and T-cell counts and diversity by then came mostly from newly produced T cells. It was reported that alpha-beta T cells came from several hundred expanded graft clones (about two months after transplant). The high TCRbeta diversity at day 60 in some patients came from surviving recipient T cells and thymic progenitors.

Unique molecular identifiers were incorporated during preparation of the TCRbeta library. TCRdb fed the PCR reads into MiXCR, producing one record per CDR3 protein. Here the sample spans hundreds of thousands of distinct CDR3 sequences, roughly 13% being singletons. The TCR sequence derives from a girl aged 2 to 9 with congenital amegakaryocytic thrombocytopenia, due to receive a stem cell transplant. The starting material was PBMCs, obtained before TCRalphabeta/CD19-depleted stem cell transplant. The rearrangement uses TRBV6-2 or TRBV6-3 and TRBJ1-2; 7 positions agree with TRBD1. The DNA for the CDR3 is TGTGCCAGCAGTTACTCTCGGTCCGGGACAGTCACGAAAGCGGGATATGGCTACACCTTC. Translating gives CASSYSRSGTVTKAGYGYTF.